These 26 T cell receptor beta chains share one sample of origin, sequenced in a study of T cell responses to AZD1222 COVID-19 vaccine. Generated by immunoSEQ multiplex PCR, the TCRdb table keeps only in-frame clones and is missing some. The sample holds around 67,000 clones; 84% are singletons and the top ten take 21%. Sequences were derived from peripheral blood, sampled on day 0 of AZD1222 vaccination. These receptors were taken from an adult in good health.

This clone was found a few times. V is TRBV30 and J is TRBJ2-7; TRBD1 matches at 7 bases. Trimming at V came to 4 bases and at J to 2 bases, leaving 8 bases not matched to a gene. The CDR3 is made up of 14 amino acids. Germline V CDR1 and CDR2: GTSNPN, SVGIG (reference sequence). The CDR3, as DNA: TGTGCCTGGACCTCCGGGACAGCTACCTACGAGCAGTACTTC. Translated: CAWTSGTATYEQYF.

The rearrangement links TRBV5-1 to TRBJ1-5; 7 bases fit TRBD1. Germline loops: CDR1 SGHRS, CDR2 YFSETQ. This CDR3 has 15 residues. The J segment lost 6 bases and the V segment lost 0 bases, leaving 6 bases of the junction unmatched. CDR3 DNA sequence: TGCGCCAGCAGCTTGGATCTGCAGGGGGGTCAGCCCCAGCATTTT. Translated, it gives CASSLDLQGGQPQHF.

This clone showed up just a few times. This chain joins TRBV5-6 and TRBJ1-4; D remains unclear. This CDR3 contains 12 residues. Looked up from germline, CDR1 is SGHDT and CDR2 is YYEEEE. Trimming shortened V by 2 bases and J by 6 bases, and 5 bases separated the two germline ends. CDR3 DNA: TGTGCCAGCAGCTTCGGGGATGAAAAACTGTTTTTT. Its protein product is CASSFGDEKLFF.

V is TRBV7-9 and J is TRBJ1-2; unclear D gene. V was trimmed by 0 bases and J by 6 bases, leaving 8 bases between them. Germline values: CDR1 SEHNR, CDR2 FQNEAQ (reference sequence). The CDR3 sequence is 13 residues long. The CDR3 region has the DNA TGTGCCAGCAGCTTAGCCCGGGAGGATGGCTACACCTTC. Its translation is CASSLAREDGYTF. The full variable domain, completed using reference TRBV7-9 and TRBJ1-2, is DTGVSQNPRHKITKRGQNVTFRCDPISEHNRLYWYRQTLGQGPEFLTYFQNEAQLEKSRLLSDRFSAERPKGSFSTLEIQRTEQGDSAMYLCASSLAREDGYTFGSGTRLTVV.

This chain connects TRBV7-3 to TRBJ2-5; 8 positions match TRBD2. The CDR3 has 15 residues. CDR1 is SGHTA, CDR2 FQGTGA, per germline. V dropped 1 base and J dropped 3; count of bases not matched to a gene: 4. The CDR3 spells CASSLSGGLEETQYF. The CDR3 bases are TGTGCCAGCAGCTTAAGCGGGGGGCTTGAAGAGACCCAGTACTTC. Together with reference TRBV7-3 and TRBJ2-5, the CDR3 gives the full variable domain: GAGVSQTPSNKVTEKGKYVELRCDPISGHTALYWYRQSLGQGPEFLIYFQGTGAADDSGLPNDRFFAVRPEGSVSTLKIQRTERGDSAVYLCASSLSGGLEETQYFGPGTRLLVL.

V gene TRBV6-2 or TRBV6-3 combines with J gene TRBJ1-2, with D possibly being TRBD1 (5 bases). Germline CDR1 and CDR2: MNHEY and SVGEGT. V was shortened by 5 bases and J by 3 bases, with 13 bases between the two germline ends. This CDR3 has 14 residues. CDR3 in DNA: TGTGCCAGCAGTCCCCCTCGGGGGGACTATGGCTACACCTTC. It specifies CASSPPRGDYGYTF.

The rearrangement links TRBV12-3 or TRBV12-4 to TRBJ1-2; no clear D. The CDR3 loop spans 13 amino acids. The V and J ends lost 2 bases and 0 bases respectively, with 4 bases between them. The CDR3, as DNA: TGTGCCAGCAGTTTATTGGCTAACTATGGCTACACCTTC. Its protein is CASSLLANYGYTF.

This clone appeared once. J is TRBJ1-2 and V is TRBV5-1, with TRBD1 as a possible D gene (5 bases). The V and J ends lost 4 bases and 3 bases respectively, with 13 bases between them. The CDR3 contains 14 residues. Germline assignment: CDR1 SGHRS and CDR2 YFSETQ. The CDR3 protein is CASSLVDSDYGYTF. For the CDR3, the DNA is TGCGCCAGCAGCCTTGTCGACAGTGACTATGGCTACACCTTC. The full variable domain, its missing parts supplied by reference TRBV5-1 and TRBJ1-2, is KAGVTQTPRYLIKTRGQQVTLSCSPISGHRSVSWYQQTPGQGLQFLFEYFSETQRNKGNFPGRFSGRQFSNSRSEMNVSTLELGDSALYLCASSLVDSDYGYTFGSGTRLTVV.

As DNA, the CDR3 is TGTGCCAGCAGTGACCTGACTAGCGGGAGGGTAGAGCAGTTCTTC. Its translation: CASSDLTSGRVEQFF. This chain joins TRBV6-4 and TRBJ2-1, with 14 bases aligning to TRBD2. The ends lost 2 bases at V and 10 bases at J; junction bases unmatched: 4. CDR3 size: 15 residues. CDR1 is MRHNA and CDR2 is SNTAGT in the germline V gene.

V and J are TRBV10-3 and TRBJ1-2; 8 bases match TRBD1. The CDR3 totals 16 residues. The V and J ends lost 1 base and 1 base, in that order; junction bases with no gene match: 5. Germline CDR1 reads ENHRY; CDR2 reads SYGVKD. In nucleotides, the CDR3 is TGTGCCATCAGTGAGTACCAGGGGGCTAGTAACTATGGCTACACCTTC. Translated, it gives CAISEYQGASNYGYTF.

This clone appeared a few times. This chain joins TRBV4-1 and TRBJ2-2, with 8 bases aligning to TRBD1. The CDR3 totals 15 residues. Germline values: CDR1 MGHRA, CDR2 YSYEKL. The V segment lost 5 bases and the J segment 4 bases; nucleotides outside the gene matches: 6. The CDR3 reads CASSEMTGVTGELFF. CDR3 DNA: TGCGCCAGCAGCGAGATGACAGGGGTCACCGGGGAGCTGTTTTTT.

The chain couples TRBV6-5 to TRBJ1-1; D not certain. This CDR3 comprises 13 residues. V gave up 5 bases and J gave up 2 bases, with 9 bases separating them. The germline gives CDR1 MNHEY, CDR2 SVGAGI. DNA for the CDR3: TGTGCCAGCAGTCGGGGTATCAACACTGAAGCTTTCTTT. Translated: CASSRGINTEAFF.

This chain connects TRBV18 to TRBJ2-1; D tentatively reads TRBD1 or TRBD2 (5 bases each). With 1 base removed from V and 3 bases from J, the gap between germline ends came to 10 bases. Germline V gene data show CDR1 as KGHSH and CDR2 as LQKENI. This CDR3 has 15 residues. For the CDR3, the DNA is TGTGCCAGCTCACCACGGGACGTAAGCTACAATGAGCAGTTCTTC. Translation: CASSPRDVSYNEQFF.

The J gene is TRBJ1-2, the V gene TRBV24-1, with no clear D. From germline, CDR1 is KGHDR and CDR2 SFDVKD. V was shortened by 5 bases and J by 7 bases, with 13 bases between the two germline ends. This CDR3 has 13 amino acids. The CDR3 nucleotides are TGTGCCACCAGTGCCGACCCACTTGGTGGCTACACCTTC. Its translation: CATSADPLGGYTF.

This chain connects TRBV5-1 to TRBJ1-6; D unclear. Trimming shortened V by 4 bases and J by 7 bases, and 12 bases separated the two germline ends. The CDR3 sequence is 14 residues long. Germline V gives CDR1 SGHRS, CDR2 YFSETQ. CDR3 residues: CASSPTAGNSPLHF. The CDR3 DNA sequence: TGCGCCAGCAGCCCGACGGCCGGGAATTCACCCCTCCACTTT.

This chain links TRBV6-5 with TRBJ2-7, with 8 bases lining up with TRBD1. CDR1 and CDR2 (germline): MNHEY, SVGAGI. Trimming took 6 bases from V and 2 from J; bases not matched to a gene: 9. This CDR3 has 15 amino acids. The CDR3 nucleotides read TGTGCCAGCAGAGACAGGGGCCCAAGAACCTACGAGCAGTACTTC. It yields the protein CASRDRGPRTYEQYF.

The chain joins TRBV27 to TRBJ1-1; the match to TRBD1 covers 10 bases. Germline assignment: CDR1 MNHEY and CDR2 SMNVEV (reference sequence). V gave up 7 bases and J gave up 4 bases; unmatched junction bases: 6. There are 14 residues in the CDR3. Written as DNA, the CDR3 is TGTGCCAGCAATCCGGGACAGGGGTTCACTGAAGCTTTCTTT. Translation gives CASNPGQGFTEAFF.

This clone turned up a few times. Lacking the conserved final phenylalanine or tryptophan, this CDR3 likely reflects a read error. No DNA is shown, since the ends of the CDR3 on it are uncertain; the CDR3 is the one TCRdb lists. The gene calls are TRBV11-2 and TRBJ1-3. 9 amino acids form the CDR3, both terminal residues included. Per germline, CDR1 SGHAT and CDR2 FQNNGV. The CDR3 is CASTLNWSV.

V gene TRBV15 combines with J gene TRBJ1-3; D is unclear. Per germline, CDR1 LNHNV and CDR2 YYDKDF (reference sequence). The CDR3 loop spans 15 amino acids. V lost 0 bases and J lost 0, with 6 bases in between. CDR3 bases: TGTGCCACCAGCAGAGATACACTCTCTGGAAACACCATATATTTT. This codes for CATSRDTLSGNTIYF.

The genes are TRBV6-1 and TRBJ1-2; D uncertain. Germline V gives CDR1 MNHNS, CDR2 SASEGT. The CDR3 length is 14 residues. Trimming removed 3 bases at V and 1 base at J, with 9 bases between. The CDR3, as DNA: TGTGCCAGCAGTGAGGCGATTTTTAACTATGGCTACACCTTC. This translates into CASSEAIFNYGYTF.

This clone was found a few times. The V gene is TRBV5-1, the J gene TRBJ1-1, with a possible D match to TRBD1 (5 bases). V shed 2 bases and J shed 2 bases, with 7 bases lying between them. Per the germline V gene, CDR1 is SGHRS and CDR2 is YFSETQ. This CDR3 is 13 amino acids long. The CDR3 region is CASSFGGNTEAFF. The CDR3 DNA follows: TGCGCCAGCAGCTTTGGGGGAAACACTGAAGCTTTCTTT.

This sequence joins TRBV28 and TRBJ1-1; D remains ambiguous. V was pared by 7 bases and J by 2 bases, with 14 bases between. The CDR3 has 14 amino acids. CDR1 and CDR2 from the germline V gene are MDHEN and SYDVKM. The CDR3 reads CASNWVEVNTEAFF. The CDR3 DNA reads as TGTGCCAGCAACTGGGTCGAAGTTAACACTGAAGCTTTCTTT.

V is TRBV7-2 and J is TRBJ2-1; D unclear. The V gene lost 0 bases and the J gene lost 4 bases, with 7 bases spanning the gap. Germline V gene lookup returns CDR1 SGHTA and CDR2 FQGNSA. This CDR3 region has 14 residues. Here the CDR3 DNA reads TGTGCCAGCAGCTTAGCGGAGCCTTACAATGAGCAGTTCTTC. This translates into CASSLAEPYNEQFF.

This clone was detected only once. The chain employs TRBV14 and TRBJ2-3, with TRBD2 matching over 8 bases. The CDR3 covers 13 residues. Losses at the gene ends were 4 bases for V and 6 bases for J; bases not matched to a gene: 3. Germline V CDR1 and CDR2: SGHDN, FVKESK. CDR3 residues: CASSLSGGDTQYF. CDR3 DNA: TGTGCCAGCAGCCTTTCGGGGGGGGATACGCAGTATTTT.

V and J are TRBV28 and TRBJ2-7; possibly TRBD1 for D (6 bases). Looked up from germline, CDR1 is MDHEN and CDR2 is SYDVKM. This CDR3 has 13 residues. V lost 9 bases and J 0 bases, leaving 12 bases between the germline ends. The CDR3 DNA sequence: TGTGCCAGTGGTAGGGGGTCCTCCTACGAGCAGTACTTC. Translated: CASGRGSSYEQYF. Drawing the rest from reference TRBV28 and TRBJ2-7, the complete variable domain is DVKVTQSSRYLVKRTGEKVFLECVQDMDHENMFWYRQDPGLGLRLIYFSYDVKMKEKGDIPEGYSVSREKKERFSLILESASTNQTSMYLCASGRGSSYEQYFGPGTRLTVT.

This clone has more than one count but fewer than ten. The V call is TRBV5-3, the J call TRBJ1-2; unclear D gene. TRBV5-3 is annotated as an ORF whose role is uncertain. This CDR3 region has 14 residues. Trimming cost V 0 bases and J 4 bases, with 10 bases left between them. The CDR3 coding sequence is TGTGCCAGAAGCTTGGTTAGGAGCCTCTATGGCTACACCTTC. It translates to CARSLVRSLYGYTF.